This T cell receptor beta chain comes out of a study of T cells after yellow fever vaccination. Study-wide background: Preparation of the low-cell-number fractions used SMART-Seq v4 Ultra Low Input. Study-wide results and limits: Some clonotypes were seen in both the CD4 and the CD8 compartments. These made up a small share and likely arose from convergent recombination. Subsequent to the booster, the majority of primary-vaccination clones reappeared (roughly 97% CD4, approximately 90% CD8).

This clonotype was detected many times. What it binds is not known. A process of 5'RACE template switching, which added a universal primer site and UMIs, was used to make TCR cDNA. MiXCR, run by TCRdb on the 5' RACE reads, gives a single entry per CDR3 protein. The sample gives about 220,000 distinct CDR3 sequences, approximately 3% of which show up once; 3.2% is in the top ten. The CDR3 consists of 14 residues. V was cut by 0 bases and J by 5 bases, with 8 bases left in between. CDR1 is SGHRS, CDR2 YFSETQ, per germline. The chain employs TRBV5-1 and TRBJ2-2; D gene ambiguous. This TCR came from a man younger than 35 who received the YFV17D yellow fever vaccine. Material: CD4+ T cells sorted from PBMCs, obtained 10 days after the yellow fever booster vaccination. CDR3 nucleotides: TGCGCCAGCAGCTTGGAGCCAGATACCGGGGAGCTGTTTTTT. Its protein product is CASSLEPDTGELFF. Together with reference TRBV5-1 and TRBJ2-2, the CDR3 gives the full variable domain: KAGVTQTPRYLIKTRGQQVTLSCSPISGHRSVSWYQQTPGQGLQFLFEYFSETQRNKGNFPGRFSGRQFSNSRSEMNVSTLELGDSALYLCASSLEPDTGELFFGEGSRLTVL.